The entry below gives a single T cell receptor (beta chain) sequence along with its context. This sample is part of a study of cytomegalovirus exposure and HLA in healthy donors. The CDR3 is made up of 17 amino acids. The J segment lost 4 bases and the V segment lost 0 bases, leaving 8 bases of the junction unmatched. The germline CDR1 and CDR2 sequences are SGHRS and YFSETQ. TCRdb's copy holds only in-frame clones and misses some; the assay was immunoSEQ multiplex PCR. Among 150,000 or so clones listed, 86% were seen once. The source material was PBMCs. The sequence came from a man between 18 and 35 years old in good health and CMV-seropositive. The chain uses TRBV5-1 and TRBJ2-3; 10 bases are shared with TRBD2. The CDR3 DNA reads as TGCGCCAGCAGCTTGGCCGCAGCGGGAGGGGGTTCAGATACGCAGTATTTT. Translation gives CASSLAAAGGGSDTQYF.